A selection of T cell receptor beta chains follows, all from one sample in a study of blood T cell repertoires in COVID-19. The assay was immunoSEQ multiplex PCR, and TCRdb's table has in-frame clones only and misses some. The data hold around 200,000 clones, with roughly 90% observed a single time. Sequenced sample: peripheral blood. All receptors derive from a man aged 45-65 years with acute or convalescent COVID-19. The CDR3 runs from the conserved cysteine through the conserved F or W. D genes are given only for firm matches. The size field is filled for only some rows; it gives once, few, many or a size class.

CASSRQGVNQPQHF	TGTGCCAGCAGCCGACAGGGAGTAAATCAGCCCCAGCATTTT	TRBV6-5	TRBJ1-5	NA	TRBD1
CASRPTGSKDQPQHF	TGTGCCAGCAGGCCTACAGGGTCTAAGGATCAGCCCCAGCATTTT	TRBV28	TRBJ1-5	NA	NA
CASSRTSGSNIQYF	TGTGCCAGCAGCCGAACTAGCGGGAGTAACATTCAGTACTTC	TRBV7-3	TRBJ2-4	NA	TRBD2
CASAGGRTGELFF	TGTGCCAGCGCAGGGGGAAGAACCGGGGAGCTGTTTTTT	TRBV12-3/TRBV12-4	TRBJ2-2	NA	TRBD1
CASSFGPVDYEQYF	TGTGCCAGTAGTTTTGGTCCAGTCGACTACGAGCAGTACTTC	TRBV19	TRBJ2-7	NA	NA
CASSQTNGGAKNIQYF	TGCGCCAGCAGCCAAACCAACGGGGGGGCGAAAAACATTCAGTACTTC	TRBV4-3	TRBJ2-4	NA	TRBD2
CASSPSRLAGIDEQYF	TGCGCCAGCAGCCCATCACGACTAGCGGGAATTGACGAGCAGTACTTC	TRBV5-1	TRBJ2-7	NA	TRBD2
CASSLAGTINQPQHF	TGTGCCAGCAGCTTGGCCGGGACAATCAATCAGCCCCAGCATTTT	TRBV5-5	TRBJ1-5	once	NA
CASSLGHNSNQPQHF	TGTGCCAGCAGCTTAGGCCACAATAGCAATCAGCCCCAGCATTTT	TRBV7-2	TRBJ1-5	few	NA
CASSLGGQGWQPQHF	TGTGCCAGCAGTTTAGGGGGACAGGGGTGGCAGCCCCAGCATTTT	TRBV28	TRBJ1-5	NA	TRBD1
CASSAHFTGQGRVQPQHF	TGTGCCAGCAGTGCACACTTCACCGGACAGGGCCGGGTTCAGCCCCAGCATTTT	TRBV2	TRBJ1-5	NA	TRBD1
CASSLAAGRQMKAFF	TGCGCCAGCAGCTTGGCGGCAGGCCGACAGATGAAAGCTTTCTTT	TRBV5-1	TRBJ1-1	NA	NA
CASSLTGTGGSLAGNTIYF	TGTGCCAGCAGCCTTACTGGGACAGGGGGTAGTCTGGCTGGAAACACCATATATTTT	TRBV7-9	TRBJ1-3	NA	TRBD1
CASSASQGAGNTIYF	TGTGCCAGCAGTGCAAGTCAGGGTGCCGGAAACACCATATATTTT	TRBV2	TRBJ1-3	NA	NA
CASSQQAGFNQPQHF	TGTGCCAGCAGTCAACAAGCAGGGTTCAATCAGCCCCAGCATTTT	TRBV6-4	TRBJ1-5	once	NA
CASSQEDPRGYGYTF	TGTGCCAGCAGCCAGGAAGACCCCAGGGGGTATGGCTACACCTTC	TRBV4-2	TRBJ1-2	NA	TRBD1
CASRTDSNSPLHF	TGTGCCAGCAGAACAGATTCTAATTCACCCCTCCACTTT	TRBV18	TRBJ1-6	NA	NA
CASSIYGRVETQYF	TGTGCCAGTAGTATCTACGGGAGGGTAGAGACCCAGTACTTC	TRBV19	TRBJ2-5	NA	TRBD2
CASSSGQGNYGYTF	TGCGCCAGCAGCTCCGGACAGGGTAACTATGGCTACACCTTC	TRBV5-1	TRBJ1-2	NA	TRBD1
CASSRVAGGLKETQYF	TGTGCCAGCAGCCGGGTAGCGGGGGGATTGAAAGAGACCCAGTACTTC	TRBV11-2	TRBJ2-5	NA	TRBD2
CASSSQGLGTDTQYF	TGCGCCAGCAGCTCACAGGGGTTGGGGACAGATACGCAGTATTTT	TRBV5-1	TRBJ2-3	NA	TRBD1
CASSSLALGTQYF	TGTGCCAGCAGTTCGCTGGCTCTAGGTACGCAGTATTTT	TRBV7-2	TRBJ2-3	NA	NA
CASSRSTQETQYF	TGTGCCAGCAGCCGATCTACCCAAGAGACCCAGTACTTC	TRBV7-2	TRBJ2-5	NA	NA
CASSRDYEQYF	TGTGCCAGCAGCCGGGACTACGAGCAGTACTTC	TRBV11-2	TRBJ2-7	NA	NA
CASSLDSISTSNQPQHF	TGTGCCAGCAGCCTGGACAGCATATCCACTAGCAATCAGCCCCAGCATTTT	TRBV7-2	TRBJ1-5	NA	NA
CASVARRATYEQYF	TGTGCCAGCGTTGCTCGGAGGGCCACCTACGAGCAGTACTTC	TRBV28	TRBJ2-7	once	NA
CASSLGGPVDKAFF	TGCGCCAGCAGCTTGGGGGGGCCTGTGGATAAAGCTTTCTTT	TRBV5-1	TRBJ1-1	NA	NA
CAISDPLEQNSNQPQHF	TGTGCCATCAGTGATCCCCTTGAACAGAATAGCAATCAGCCCCAGCATTTT	TRBV10-3	TRBJ1-5	NA	NA
CASSLGGLASREQFF	TGTGCCAGCAGCTTGGGGGGACTAGCATCACGTGAGCAGTTCTTC	TRBV5-4	TRBJ2-1	NA	TRBD2
CASSLASHGNEKLFF	TGTGCCAGCAGCTTAGCTAGCCACGGTAATGAAAAACTGTTTTTT	TRBV7-9	TRBJ1-4	once	NA
CASSAQLAGVDWAGSYNEQFF	TGCGCCAGCAGCGCCCAACTAGCGGGAGTTGATTGGGCGGGCTCCTACAATGAGCAGTTCTTC	TRBV4-1	TRBJ2-1	NA	TRBD2
CATIRVWGLAGSSYNEQFF	TGTGCCACCATTAGGGTTTGGGGACTAGCGGGGAGCTCCTACAATGAGCAGTTCTTC	TRBV10-3	TRBJ2-1	once	TRBD2
CASSESWQNYNEQFF	TGCGCCAGCAGTGAGTCGTGGCAGAACTACAATGAGCAGTTCTTC	TRBV10-1	TRBJ2-1	NA	NA
CASSVGGRVLTNEQFF	TGTGCCAGCAGCGTAGGGGGGAGGGTATTAACGAATGAGCAGTTCTTC	TRBV9	TRBJ2-1	NA	TRBD2
CASNTGVFVDEQFF	TGTGCCAGCAATACAGGGGTTTTTGTGGATGAGCAGTTCTTC	TRBV2	TRBJ2-1	NA	TRBD1
CASGRDNQETQYF	TGTGCCAGCGGCCGGGACAACCAAGAGACCCAGTACTTC	TRBV7-9	TRBJ2-5	NA	NA
CASSRGQGSGNTIYF	TGTGCTAGCAGCAGAGGACAAGGCTCTGGAAACACCATATATTTT	TRBV7-7	TRBJ1-3	once	NA
CASKFGGLGNQPQHF	TGTGCCAGCAAATTCGGGGGGCTCGGCAATCAGCCCCAGCATTTT	TRBV28	TRBJ1-5	NA	NA
CASSLAAGGYTF	TGTGCCAGCAGCCTTGCGGCCGGTGGCTACACCTTC	TRBV5-5	TRBJ1-2	NA	NA
CASSPQGPAGDKQFF	TGTGCCAGTAGTCCGCAGGGACCAGCGGGAGATAAGCAGTTCTTC	TRBV19	TRBJ2-1	NA	TRBD2
CASSVGQPNYGYTF	TGTGCCAGCAGCGTCGGACAGCCTAACTATGGCTACACCTTC	TRBV11-2	TRBJ1-2	NA	NA
CASSSGDQPQHF	TGTGCCAGCAGTTCGGGGGATCAGCCCCAGCATTTT	TRBV6-2/TRBV6-3	TRBJ1-5	NA	NA
CASSLREQGPRHEQYF	TGTGCCAGCAGCCTACGAGAACAGGGGCCCCGCCACGAGCAGTACTTC	TRBV7-2	TRBJ2-7	once	TRBD1
CASSQAGAKNIQYF	TGTGCCAGCAGCCAGGCAGGAGCCAAAAACATTCAGTACTTC	TRBV14	TRBJ2-4	NA	NA
CASTFWGRQNNEQFF	TGTGCCAGCACTTTTTGGGGGAGGCAGAACAATGAGCAGTTCTTC	TRBV2	TRBJ2-1	NA	NA